This T cell receptor beta chain is drawn from a study of blood T cell repertoires in COVID-19. Looking at the study overall: The United States, Italy and Spain provided the acute and convalescent COVID-19 samples. In each case, the material was cDNA or gDNA derived from T cells, B-cell-depleted T cells, or PBMCs.

The germline gives CDR1 MGHRA, CDR2 YSYEKL. This CDR3 comprises 14 residues. V dropped 1 base and J dropped 1 base, with 5 bases sitting between them. In the authors' workflow: Reference gene primers were amplified, and this amplification served to estimate nucleated cell counts. Profiling relied on immunoSEQ multiplex PCR, and the TCRdb table lists in-frame clones only, not all of them. From that table come the V and J calls and clone size; the DNA was used to work out D and trimming. The profile shows tens of thousands of clones, 85% to 95% of them singletons. The receptor comes from a man in his sixties with active or convalescent COVID-19. Sequencing input: peripheral blood. The V gene is TRBV4-1, the J gene TRBJ1-5; D is uncertain. CDR3 residues: CASSQAQSNQPQHF. CDR3 bases: TGCGCCAGCAGCCAAGCCCAGAGCAATCAGCCCCAGCATTTT.